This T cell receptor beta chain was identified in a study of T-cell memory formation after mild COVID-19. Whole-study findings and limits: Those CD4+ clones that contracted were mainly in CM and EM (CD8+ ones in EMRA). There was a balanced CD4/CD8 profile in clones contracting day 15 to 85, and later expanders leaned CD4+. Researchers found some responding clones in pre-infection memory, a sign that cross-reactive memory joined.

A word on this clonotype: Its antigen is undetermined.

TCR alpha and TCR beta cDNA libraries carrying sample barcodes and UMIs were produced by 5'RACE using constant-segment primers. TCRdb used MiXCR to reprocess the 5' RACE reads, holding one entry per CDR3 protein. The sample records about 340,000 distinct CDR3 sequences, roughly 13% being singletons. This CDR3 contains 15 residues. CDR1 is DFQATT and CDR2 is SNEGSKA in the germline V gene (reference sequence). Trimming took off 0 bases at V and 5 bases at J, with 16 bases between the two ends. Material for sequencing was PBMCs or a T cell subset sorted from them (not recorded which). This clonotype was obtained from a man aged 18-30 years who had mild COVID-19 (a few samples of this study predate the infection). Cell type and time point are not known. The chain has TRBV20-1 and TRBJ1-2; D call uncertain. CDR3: CSARDLLVLGYGYTF. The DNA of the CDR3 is TGCAGTGCTAGAGATCTTTTGGTGTTAGGTTATGGCTACACCTTC.